The 8 T cell receptor beta chains listed next were all sequenced from one sample in a study of T cells in Graves' hyperthyroidism and ophthalmopathy. Authors of the study amplified TCR beta CDR3 regions from RNA transcripts. HTBI primers drove first-round RT-PCR of the TCR CDR3. One entry per CDR3 protein, called by TCRdb with MiXCR from the multiplex PCR reads. Here the sample spans about 640,000 distinct CDR3 sequences, under 25% being singletons. Sequencing input: blood. These receptor sequences come from a man aged 25-45 years with Graves' ophthalmopathy.

The V call is TRBV20-1, the J call TRBJ1-6; 9 bases are a match to TRBD1. V lost 5 bases, J lost 13 bases, and 12 bases stayed unmatched. Per germline, CDR1 DFQATT and CDR2 SNEGSKA (reference sequence). This CDR3 spans 14 amino acids. CDR3 coding DNA: TGCAGTGCTGTACCGGGACAGGGAGTGAGGCCCCTCCACTTT. Protein sequence: CSAVPGQGVRPLHF.

The chain is built from TRBV20-1 and TRBJ2-1; 10 nucleotides match TRBD2. CDR1 DFQATT and CDR2 SNEGSKA come from the germline V gene (reference sequence). The CDR3 is made up of 15 amino acids. J lost 3 bases, V lost 6 bases, and 8 bases had no gene match. The CDR3: CSARPRTSGYNEQFF. The CDR3 DNA follows: TGCAGTGCCCGTCCGAGGACTAGCGGCTACAATGAGCAGTTCTTC.

This clonotype was observed at least ten times. This sequence joins TRBV28 and TRBJ1-5, with 8 nucleotides matching TRBD1. The junction had 5 bases not matched to a gene; V was cut back by 3 bases and J by 7 bases. The CDR3 sequence is 14 residues long. Germline values: CDR1 MDHEN, CDR2 SYDVKM. The CDR3 DNA is TGTGCCAGCAGTTTTCTGCAGGGGGCCCAGCCCCAGCATTTT. The encoded protein is CASSFLQGAQPQHF.

This clonotype appeared many times. This chain joins TRBV12-3 or TRBV12-4 and TRBJ1-5, with a weak D call TRBD1 (5 bases). The CDR3 runs to 14 residues. The V end lost 5 bases, the J end lost 5 bases, and 13 bases lay between the germline ends. CDR3 loop: CASSPPGLDQPQHF. The CDR3 nucleotides read TGTGCCAGCAGTCCACCGGGACTGGATCAGCCCCAGCATTTT.

This clonotype has ten or more counts. V gene TRBV20-1 combines with J gene TRBJ2-1; 7 nucleotides match TRBD2. With 5 bases clipped from V and 7 bases from J, the junction kept 17 bases outside the gene matches. Germline assignment: CDR1 DFQATT and CDR2 SNEGSKA (reference sequence). This CDR3 has 16 amino acids. CDR3 bases: TGCAGTGCTGGACCTCTCACTAGCGTGGTTTGGAATGAGCAGTTCTTC. It yields the protein CSAGPLTSVVWNEQFF.

V is TRBV20-1 and J is TRBJ2-1, with D perhaps matching TRBD1 or TRBD2 (5 bases each). Germline V gene lookup returns CDR1 DFQATT and CDR2 SNEGSKA (reference sequence). V lost 0 bases and J lost 6, with 15 bases in between. There are 15 residues in the CDR3. For the CDR3, the DNA is TGCAGTGCTAGAGATGTCGGGACCGGATCCAATGAGCAGTTCTTC. Protein product: CSARDVGTGSNEQFF.

V usage is TRBV6-1 and J usage is TRBJ2-1; 11 nucleotides match TRBD2. Per germline, CDR1 MNHNS and CDR2 SASEGT. The CDR3 is 19 residues long. J lost 4 bases, V lost 2 bases, and 13 bases had no gene match. The CDR3 here is CASSEWRRLAGLGYNEQFF. The CDR3 region has the DNA TGTGCCAGCAGTGAATGGCGCAGACTAGCGGGGCTAGGTTACAATGAGCAGTTCTTC.

V is TRBV12-3 or TRBV12-4 and J is TRBJ2-3; D may be TRBD1 or TRBD2 (6 bases each). The CDR3 is made up of 14 amino acids. With 8 bases removed from V and 2 bases from J, the gap between germline ends came to 14 bases. The DNA of the CDR3 is TGTGCCAGCTCGTGGGGGGCCGACACAGATACGCAGTATTTT. Amino acids: CASSWGADTDTQYF.